This TCR beta chain was found in a study of control samples from healthy donors and cancer patients. The method was immunoSEQ multiplex PCR; TCRdb's version includes in-frame clones alone and lacks a portion of them. The table has some 87,000 clones, 91% seen once. CDR3 length: 16 residues. Germline assignment: CDR1 MNHEY and CDR2 SVGEGT. V lost 2 bases and J 4 bases, leaving 14 bases between the germline ends. The rearrangement uses TRBV6-2 or TRBV6-3 and TRBJ2-2; TRBD1 might be the D (6 bases). This receptor was taken from a man aged 30 to 39 in good health. The sequenced sample was blood. The CDR3 sequence is CASSYPGQFFTGELFF. CDR3 nucleotide sequence: TGTGCCAGCAGTTACCCAGGACAGTTCTTCACCGGGGAGCTGTTTTTT.